Sequencing of this TCR beta chain was carried out in a study of T cells in Graves' hyperthyroidism and ophthalmopathy. Authors of the study amplified TCR beta CDR3 regions from RNA transcripts. First-round RT-PCR targeting the TCR CDR3 was performed with the HTBI primer set. Each CDR3 protein is one row after TCRdb ran MiXCR on the multiplex PCR reads. The data show around 270,000 distinct CDR3 sequences, with roughly 19% seen just once and about two fifths held by the top ten. Duration under 3 months, a NOSPECS grade of at least 4, and a Clinical Activity Score of at least 3 characterized the ophthalmopathy patients. This clonotype was sampled from a man aged 45 to 65 with Graves' ophthalmopathy. Material: blood.

CDR3 DNA sequence: TGTGCCAGCAGCAGTGCAGGGGGCGGCCACAATGAGCAGTTCTTC. Its translation: CASSSAGGGHNEQFF. The rearrangement joins TRBV11-2 to TRBJ2-1, with 8 bases aligning to TRBD1. Per the germline V gene, CDR1 is SGHAT and CDR2 is FQNNGV. The CDR3 loop spans 15 amino acids. Trimming removed 5 bases from V and 5 bases from J; junction bases left unmatched: 8.